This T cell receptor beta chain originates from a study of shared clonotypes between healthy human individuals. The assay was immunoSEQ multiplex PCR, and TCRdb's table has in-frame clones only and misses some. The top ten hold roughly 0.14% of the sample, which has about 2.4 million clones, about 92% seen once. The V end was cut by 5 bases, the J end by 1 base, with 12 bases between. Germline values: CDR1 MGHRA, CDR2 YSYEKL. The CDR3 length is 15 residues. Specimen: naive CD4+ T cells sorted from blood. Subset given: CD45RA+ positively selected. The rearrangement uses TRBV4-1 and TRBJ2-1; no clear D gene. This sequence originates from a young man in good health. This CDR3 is CASSGFVPSYNEQFF. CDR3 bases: TGCGCCAGCAGCGGATTTGTTCCGTCCTACAATGAGCAGTTCTTC.